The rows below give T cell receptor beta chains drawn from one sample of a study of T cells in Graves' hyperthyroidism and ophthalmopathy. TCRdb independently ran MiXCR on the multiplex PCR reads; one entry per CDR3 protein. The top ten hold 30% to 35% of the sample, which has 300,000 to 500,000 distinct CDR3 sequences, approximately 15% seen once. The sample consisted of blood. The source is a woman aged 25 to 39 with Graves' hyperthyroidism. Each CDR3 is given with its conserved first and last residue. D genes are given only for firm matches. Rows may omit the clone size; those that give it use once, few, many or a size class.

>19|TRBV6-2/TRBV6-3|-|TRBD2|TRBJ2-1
CASSYSSPLEREYGNEQFF
TGTGCCAGCAGTTACTCGAGCCCCCTGGAGCGGGAGTACGGGAATGAGCAGTTCTTC
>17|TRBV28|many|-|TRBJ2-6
CASTTGAPHSGANVLTF
TGTGCCAGCACAACGGGGGCGCCTCACTCTGGGGCCAACGTCCTGACTTTC
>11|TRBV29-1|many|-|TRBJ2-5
CSVRDIETQYF
TGCAGCGTGCGGGACATCGAGACCCAGTACTTC
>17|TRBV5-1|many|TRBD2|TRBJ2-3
CASSPGTSGRLTDTQYF
TGCGCCAGCAGCCCGGGGACTAGCGGGAGGTTAACAGATACGCAGTATTTT
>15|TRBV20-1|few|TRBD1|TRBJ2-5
CSAVTGGAWEETQYF
TGCAGTGCGGTGACAGGGGGCGCGTGGGAAGAGACCCAGTACTTC
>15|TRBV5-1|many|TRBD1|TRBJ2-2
CASSWEGQGPGELFF
TGCGCCAGCAGCTGGGAGGGACAGGGTCCCGGGGAGCTGTTTTTT
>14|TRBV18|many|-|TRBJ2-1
CASSPIGSKGEQFF
TGTGCCAGCTCACCCATAGGATCGAAAGGTGAGCAGTTCTTC
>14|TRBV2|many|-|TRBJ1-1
CASSLRTKNTEAFF
TGTGCCAGCAGTCTTCGGACAAAGAACACTGAAGCTTTCTTT
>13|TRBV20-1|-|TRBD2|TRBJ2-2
CSARPTSSGELFF
TGCAGTGCTAGACCGACTAGCTCCGGGGAGCTGTTTTTT
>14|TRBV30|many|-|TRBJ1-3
CAYDRRDSGNTIYF
TGTGCCTACGACCGACGGGACTCTGGAAACACCATATATTTT
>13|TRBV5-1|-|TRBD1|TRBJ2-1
CASSWDSLAEQFF
TGCGCCAGCAGCTGGGACAGTCTTGCTGAGCAGTTCTTC
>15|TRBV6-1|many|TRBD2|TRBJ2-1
CASSMPGLAANEQFF
TGTGCCAGCAGTATGCCGGGACTAGCAGCCAATGAGCAGTTCTTC
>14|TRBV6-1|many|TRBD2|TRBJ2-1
CASRPGLANNEQFF
TGTGCCAGCAGACCGGGACTAGCGAACAATGAGCAGTTCTTC
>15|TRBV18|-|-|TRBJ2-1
CASSAPSGGYNEQFF
TGTGCCAGCTCAGCCCCCTCCGGGGGTTACAATGAGCAGTTCTTC
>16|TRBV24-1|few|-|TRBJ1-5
CATSDGGRGNNQPQHF
TGTGCCACCAGTGATGGGGGGCGCGGAAACAATCAGCCCCAGCATTTT
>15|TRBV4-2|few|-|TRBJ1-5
CASSSDSSLGQPQHF
TGTGCCAGCAGCTCCGACAGCTCCCTGGGTCAGCCCCAGCATTTT
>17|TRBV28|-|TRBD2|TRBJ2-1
CASNATPLAGAYNEQFF
TGTGCCAGCAATGCAACCCCTCTAGCGGGAGCTTACAATGAGCAGTTCTTC
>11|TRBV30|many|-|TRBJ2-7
CAWRGTYEQYF
TGTGCCTGGAGGGGGACCTACGAGCAGTACTTC
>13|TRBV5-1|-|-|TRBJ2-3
CASSGDSTDTQYF
TGCGCCAGCAGCGGGGACTCCACAGATACGCAGTATTTT
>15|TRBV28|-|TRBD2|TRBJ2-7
CASSLLGGRGYEQYF
TGTGCCAGCAGTTTACTCGGGGGGAGAGGGTACGAGCAGTACTTC
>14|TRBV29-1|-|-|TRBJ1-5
CSVGTGISNQPQHF
TGCAGCGTAGGAACGGGAATCAGCAATCAGCCCCAGCATTTT
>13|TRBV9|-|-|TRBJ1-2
CASSVSSLGDYTF
TGTGCCAGCAGCGTAAGTTCATTAGGGGACTACACCTTC
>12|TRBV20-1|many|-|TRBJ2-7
CSARDLSYEQYF
TGCAGTGCTAGAGATTTGTCCTACGAGCAGTACTTC
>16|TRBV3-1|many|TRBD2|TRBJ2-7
CASSREFHIAGDEQYF
TGTGCCAGCAGCCGAGAATTCCACATAGCGGGAGACGAGCAGTACTTC
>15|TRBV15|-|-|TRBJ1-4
CATSKGGGFGEKLFF
TGTGCCACCAGTAAAGGGGGGGGCTTCGGGGAAAAACTGTTTTTT
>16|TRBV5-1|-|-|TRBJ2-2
CASSLAEGPNTGELFF
TGCGCCAGCAGCTTGGCCGAGGGACCGAACACCGGGGAGCTGTTTTTT
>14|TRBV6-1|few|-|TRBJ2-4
CASGRGYGKNIQYF
TGTGCCAGCGGGAGAGGGTATGGCAAAAACATTCAGTACTTC
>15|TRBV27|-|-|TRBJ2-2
CASSSNGLYTGELFF
TGTGCCAGCAGTTCAAACGGACTATACACCGGGGAGCTGTTTTTT
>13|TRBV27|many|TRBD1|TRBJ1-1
CASSGTGGTEAFF
TGTGCCAGCAGTGGGACAGGGGGGACTGAAGCTTTCTTT
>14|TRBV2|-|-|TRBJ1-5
CASRNREGNQPQHF
TGTGCCAGCAGGAACAGGGAGGGCAATCAGCCCCAGCATTTT
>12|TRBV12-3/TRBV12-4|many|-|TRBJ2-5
CASKAGGETQYF
TGTGCCAGCAAGGCAGGAGGAGAGACCCAGTACTTC
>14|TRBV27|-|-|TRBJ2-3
CASSLGRSGDTQYF
TGTGCCAGCAGTTTAGGGCGTTCCGGGGATACGCAGTATTTT
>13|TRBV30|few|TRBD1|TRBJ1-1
CAWDRDRVTEAFF
TGTGCCTGGGACCGGGACAGGGTCACTGAAGCTTTCTTT
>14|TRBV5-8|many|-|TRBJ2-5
CASSRARVGETQYF
TGTGCCAGCAGCCGGGCCAGGGTCGGTGAGACCCAGTACTTC
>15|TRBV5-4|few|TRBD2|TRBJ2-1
CASSSSGRADNEQFF
TGTGCCAGCAGTTCTAGCGGGAGGGCCGACAATGAGCAGTTCTTC
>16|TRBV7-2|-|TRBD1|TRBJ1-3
CASSLGGQGSGNTIYF
TGTGCCAGCAGCTTAGGGGGACAGGGTTCAGGAAACACCATATATTTT
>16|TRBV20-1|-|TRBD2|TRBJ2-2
CSASIPSGRGFGELFF
TGCAGTGCTAGTATCCCTAGCGGGAGAGGTTTCGGGGAGCTGTTTTTT